This passage covers 5 T cell receptor beta chains from one sample sequenced in a study of CD8+CD57+ T cells in acquired aplastic anemia. Individuals selected for sequencing had exhibited CD8+CD57+ cell expansion on flow cytometry. Genomic DNA served as template for TCR beta VDJ and CDR3 profiling. TCRdb re-derived calls from the reads in MiXCR, one entry per CDR3 protein. This table has approximately 220,000 distinct CDR3 sequences, around half appearing once. What was sequenced was sorted CD4+, CD8+, or CD8+CD57+ T cells (not recorded which) from PBMCs. The source is a human donor with aplastic anemia.

On this clonotype: An end of the junction does not agree with germline; a read error may underlie this. V is TRBV7-7 and J is TRBJ1-2, with D unclear. Germline V gives CDR1 SSHAT, CDR2 FNYEAQ (reference sequence). CDR3 length equals 18 residues. CDR3 sequence reads: CASSLGSSGPTGDLGYTF. CDR3 bases: TGTGCTAGCAGCTTAGGGAGTAGCGGGCCTACCGGGGATCTCGGCTACACCTTC.

This clonotype was counted at least ten times. The chain is built from TRBV7-8 and TRBJ1-5; no reliable D call. CDR3 length equals 16 residues. The V end was cut by 5 bases, the J end by 0 bases, with 14 bases between. Germline CDR1 SGHVS, CDR2 FQNEAQ. This chain's CDR3 is CASSTDGKYSNQPQHF. The CDR3, as DNA: TGTGCCAGCAGCACGGACGGAAAATATAGCAATCAGCCCCAGCATTTT.

In its sample, this clonotype was seen a few times. The chain has TRBV7-9 and TRBJ2-1; 8 bases agree with TRBD2. The CDR3 extends over 15 amino acids. V dropped 4 bases and J dropped 6; count of bases not matched to a gene: 8. Germline lookup yields CDR1 SEHNR and CDR2 FQNEAQ (reference sequence). CDR3 in DNA: TGTGCCAGCAGCTCTCTCGCGGGAGGAGGCAATGAGCAGTTCTTC. Translating gives CASSSLAGGGNEQFF.

The chain has TRBV7-3 and TRBJ2-5; 9 nucleotides align to TRBD2. V was pared by 3 bases and J by 4 bases, with 6 bases of the junction left unmatched. Germline V gene data show CDR1 as SGHTA and CDR2 as FQGTGA. The CDR3 has 15 amino acids. The CDR3: CASSFNSGSGETQYF. The CDR3 DNA follows: TGTGCCAGCAGCTTCAATAGCGGGAGCGGAGAGACCCAGTACTTC. The full variable domain, its missing parts supplied by reference TRBV7-3 and TRBJ2-5, is GAGVSQTPSNKVTEKGKYVELRCDPISGHTALYWYRQSLGQGPEFLIYFQGTGAADDSGLPNDRFFAVRPEGSVSTLKIQRTERGDSAVYLCASSFNSGSGETQYFGPGTRLLVL.

Points on this clonotype: At one boundary the junction diverges from the germline segment, which might be a read error. This sequence joins TRBV12-3 or TRBV12-4 and TRBJ1-5, with D perhaps matching TRBD1 (6 bases). This CDR3 has 13 residues. For the CDR3, the DNA is TGTGCCAGCAGCTTAGGGGTAGGGGGAGCCCAGCATTTT. This sequence encodes CASSLGVGGAQHF.